The 12 T cell receptor beta chains in this list originate from one sample, sequenced in a study of cytomegalovirus exposure and HLA in healthy donors. The PCR contained 60 Vbeta and 13 Jbeta primers. Repertoires were generated with immunoSEQ multiplex PCR, while TCRdb's copy carries only in-frame clones and drops some. The sample contains just over 150,000 clones, about 65% of which appear only once. Sample: PBMCs. The receptors come from a man aged 35 to 55 in good health and CMV-seropositive.

This clone was counted a few times. The chain is built from TRBV19 and TRBJ2-7; 7 bases agree with TRBD1. CDR3 length: 15 amino acids. CDR1 is LNHDA and CDR2 is SQIVND in the germline V gene (reference sequence). The V gene end was trimmed by 5 bases and the J gene end by 2 bases; junction bases not matched to a gene: 9. CDR3 in amino acids: CASSAPGTATYEQYF. The CDR3 coding sequence is TGTGCCAGTAGTGCCCCCGGGACAGCGACCTACGAGCAGTACTTC.

This clone was seen only a few times. V usage is TRBV5-4 and J usage is TRBJ2-3, with D unresolved. Per the germline V gene, CDR1 is SGHNT and CDR2 is YYREEE (reference sequence). The CDR3 consists of 11 residues. V lost 4 bases, J lost 3 bases, and 3 bases lay in between. Written as DNA, the CDR3 is TGTGCCAGCAGCGAGACAGATACGCAGTATTTT. Its translation is CASSETDTQYF.

J is TRBJ2-5 and V is TRBV5-8, with a weak D call TRBD2 (6 bases). Trimming pared 0 bases from V and 1 base from J, leaving 7 bases between. Per germline, CDR1 SGHTS and CDR2 YDEGEE. CDR3 length: 14 residues. CDR3 amino acids: CASSLGGVQETQYF. In nucleotides, the CDR3 is TGTGCCAGCAGCTTGGGGGGGGTCCAAGAGACCCAGTACTTC.

The chain combines TRBV5-8 with TRBJ1-3; TRBD1 might be the D (6 bases). V lost 7 bases, J lost 3 bases, and 14 bases lay in between. The CDR3 totals 14 residues. Germline V gene lookup returns CDR1 SGHTS and CDR2 YDEGEE. The CDR3 region is CASRRAGDGNTIYF. The DNA for the CDR3 is TGTGCCAGCCGACGTGCAGGGGATGGAAACACCATATATTTT.

This clone was observed a handful of times. The chain uses TRBV7-2 and TRBJ2-1, with 9 bases that match TRBD2. Germline trimming cut 5 bases from V and 8 bases from J; bases unmatched to any gene: 7. CDR1 SGHTA and CDR2 FQGNSA come from the germline V gene. CDR3 size: 14 residues. CDR3 DNA: TGTGCCAGCAGCCCGAGCGGGGGGCCGGATGAGCAGTTCTTC. This sequence encodes CASSPSGGPDEQFF. Complete variable domain (other parts from reference TRBV7-2 and TRBJ2-1): GAGVSQSPSNKVTEKGKDVELRCDPISGHTALYWYRQSLGQGLEFLIYFQGNSAPDKSGLPSDRFSAERTGGSVSTLTIQRTQQEDSAVYLCASSPSGGPDEQFFGPGTRLTVL.

V and J are TRBV27 and TRBJ2-7; 7 bases align to TRBD1. The V gene's germline CDR1 is MNHEY and CDR2 SMNVEV (reference sequence). The CDR3 has 13 residues. The J segment lost 3 bases and the V segment lost 3 bases, leaving 2 bases of the junction unmatched. The CDR3 here is CASSLAGGYEQYF. CDR3 DNA: TGTGCCAGCAGTTTGGCAGGGGGCTACGAGCAGTACTTC.

This chain connects TRBV5-1 to TRBJ2-1; D is unclear. This CDR3 comprises 11 residues. V was pared by 5 bases and J by 7 bases, with 7 bases between. Germline CDR1 SGHRS, CDR2 YFSETQ. The CDR3 loop is CASRKENEQFF. The CDR3 DNA reads TGCGCCAGCAGAAAGGAGAATGAGCAGTTCTTC.

In nucleotides, the CDR3 is TGTGCCAGCAGCTTGCCCTCTGGACAGGGGGAGCAGTACTTC. This gives the protein CASSLPSGQGEQYF. This chain connects TRBV5-5 to TRBJ2-7; TRBD1 matches at 9 bases. Germline V gives CDR1 SGHKS, CDR2 YYEKEE (reference sequence). The CDR3 consists of 14 residues. V trimming: 1 base; J trimming: 7 bases; junction bases outside the gene matches: 6.

This rearrangement joins TRBV29-1 to TRBJ2-4; 9 bases line up with TRBD2. This CDR3 has 15 amino acids. V trimming: 3 bases; J trimming: 2 bases; junction bases outside the gene matches: 5. Germline values: CDR1 SQVTM, CDR2 ANQGSEA. This chain's CDR3 is CSVDEAGGTKNIQYF. Here the CDR3 DNA reads TGCAGCGTTGACGAAGCGGGGGGAACCAAAAACATTCAGTACTTC. The full variable domain, rest sourced from reference TRBV29-1 and TRBJ2-4, is SAVISQKPSRDICQRGTSLTIQCQVDSQVTMMFWYRQQPGQSLTLIATANQGSEATYESGFVIDKFPISRPNLTFSTLTVSNMSPEDSSIYLCSVDEAGGTKNIQYFGAGTRLSVL.

The genes are TRBV14 and TRBJ1-4; TRBD1 agrees at 8 bases. The germline V gene has CDR1 SGHDN and CDR2 FVKESK. With 1 base clipped from V and 7 bases from J, the junction kept 8 bases outside the gene matches. The CDR3 runs to 16 residues. CDR3 nucleotides: TGTGCCAGCAGCCAAGTCCCAGGGGGCGTCGGTGAAAAACTGTTTTTT. This gives the protein CASSQVPGGVGEKLFF.

The V call is TRBV5-1, the J call TRBJ2-3, with TRBD2 matching 7 bases. This CDR3 has 14 residues. Germline CDR1 is SGHRS and CDR2 is YFSETQ. The ends lost 3 bases at V and 2 bases at J; junction bases unmatched: 3. The CDR3 spells CASSWSGVTDTQYF. The CDR3 coding sequence is TGCGCCAGCAGCTGGAGCGGGGTCACAGATACGCAGTATTTT.

The V and J genes are TRBV27 and TRBJ2-1; 9 bases map to TRBD2. Looked up from germline, CDR1 is MNHEY and CDR2 is SMNVEV (reference sequence). The CDR3 totals 16 residues. Trimming took 3 bases from V and 0 from J; bases not matched to a gene: 3. The CDR3 is CASSFSSGDSYNEQFF. As DNA, the CDR3 is TGTGCCAGCAGTTTCTCTAGCGGGGACTCCTACAATGAGCAGTTCTTC.